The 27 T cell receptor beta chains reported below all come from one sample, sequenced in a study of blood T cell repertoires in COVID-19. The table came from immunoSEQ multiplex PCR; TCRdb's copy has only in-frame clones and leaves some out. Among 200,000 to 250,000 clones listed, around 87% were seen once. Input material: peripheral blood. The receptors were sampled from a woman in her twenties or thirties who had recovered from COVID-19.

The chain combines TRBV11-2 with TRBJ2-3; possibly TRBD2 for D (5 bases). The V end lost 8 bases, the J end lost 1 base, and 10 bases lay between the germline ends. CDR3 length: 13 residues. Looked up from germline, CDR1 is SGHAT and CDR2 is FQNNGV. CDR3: CASGGLGTDTQYF. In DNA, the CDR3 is TGTGCCAGCGGAGGCCTGGGCACAGATACGCAGTATTTT.

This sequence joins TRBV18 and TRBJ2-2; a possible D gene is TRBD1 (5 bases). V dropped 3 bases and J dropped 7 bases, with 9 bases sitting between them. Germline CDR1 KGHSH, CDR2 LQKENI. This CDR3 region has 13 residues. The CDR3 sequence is CASSPDSFGELFF. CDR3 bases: TGTGCCAGCTCACCTGACAGTTTCGGGGAGCTGTTTTTT.

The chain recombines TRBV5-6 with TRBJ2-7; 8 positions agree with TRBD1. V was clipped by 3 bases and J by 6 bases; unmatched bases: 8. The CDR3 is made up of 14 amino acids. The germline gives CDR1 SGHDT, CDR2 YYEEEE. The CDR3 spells CASSSRGQGFEQYF. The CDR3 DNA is TGTGCCAGCAGCTCCAGGGGGCAAGGTTTCGAGCAGTACTTC.

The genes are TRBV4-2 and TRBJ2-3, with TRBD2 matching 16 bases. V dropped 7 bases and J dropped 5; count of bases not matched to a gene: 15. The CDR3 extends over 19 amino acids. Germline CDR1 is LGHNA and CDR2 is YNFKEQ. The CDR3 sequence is CASKYGLGLAGGLLDTQYF. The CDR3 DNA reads TGTGCCAGCAAATACGGACTGGGACTAGCGGGGGGGCTATTAGATACGCAGTATTTT.

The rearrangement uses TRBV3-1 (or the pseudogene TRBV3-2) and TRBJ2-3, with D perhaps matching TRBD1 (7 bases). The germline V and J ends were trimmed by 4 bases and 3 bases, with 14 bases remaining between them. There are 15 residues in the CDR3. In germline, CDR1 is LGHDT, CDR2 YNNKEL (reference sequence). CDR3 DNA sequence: TGTGCCAGCAGCCTCCTACAGGGGAGGACAGATACGCAGTATTTT. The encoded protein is CASSLLQGRTDTQYF.

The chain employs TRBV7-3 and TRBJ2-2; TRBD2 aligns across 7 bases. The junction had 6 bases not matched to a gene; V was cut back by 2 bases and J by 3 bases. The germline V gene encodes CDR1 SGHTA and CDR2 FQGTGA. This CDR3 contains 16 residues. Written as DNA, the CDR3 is TGTGCCAGCAGCTTAGTAGTTCGGGGGGACACCGGGGAGCTGTTTTTT. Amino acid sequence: CASSLVVRGDTGELFF.

The CDR3 sequence is CASSPARTGLGYEQYF. The CDR3 region has the DNA TGTGCCAGTAGTCCCGCCCGGACAGGGTTGGGGTACGAGCAGTACTTC. The chain employs TRBV19 and TRBJ2-7, with 8 bases matching TRBD1. This CDR3 contains 16 residues. Per the germline V gene, CDR1 is LNHDA and CDR2 is SQIVND (reference sequence). The V and J ends lost 5 bases and 4 bases, in that order; junction bases with no gene match: 13.

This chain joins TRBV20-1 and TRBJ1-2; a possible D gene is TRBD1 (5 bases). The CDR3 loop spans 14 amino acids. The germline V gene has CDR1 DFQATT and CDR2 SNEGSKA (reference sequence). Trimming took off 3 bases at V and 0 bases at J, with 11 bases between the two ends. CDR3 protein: CSASTGGTNYGYTF. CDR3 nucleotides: TGCAGTGCTAGTACAGGTGGTACTAACTATGGCTACACCTTC.

The CDR3, as DNA: TGTGCCAGCAGCCATCTAGGGGGGGCGATCACCGGGGAGCTGTTTTTT. Its protein is CASSHLGGAITGELFF. This chain joins TRBV3-1 (or the pseudogene TRBV3-2) and TRBJ2-2, with TRBD2 as a possible D gene (7 bases). Germline assignment: CDR1 LGHDT and CDR2 YNNKEL (reference sequence). V was clipped by 3 bases and J by 4 bases, with 15 bases between them. The CDR3 has 16 amino acids.

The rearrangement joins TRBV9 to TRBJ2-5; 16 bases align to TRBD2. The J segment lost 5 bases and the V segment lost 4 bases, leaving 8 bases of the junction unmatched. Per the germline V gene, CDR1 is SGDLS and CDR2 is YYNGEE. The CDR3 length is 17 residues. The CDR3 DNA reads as TGTGCCAGCAGCCCCTGGGGACTAGCGGGGGGGCTGGAGACCCAGTACTTC. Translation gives CASSPWGLAGGLETQYF.

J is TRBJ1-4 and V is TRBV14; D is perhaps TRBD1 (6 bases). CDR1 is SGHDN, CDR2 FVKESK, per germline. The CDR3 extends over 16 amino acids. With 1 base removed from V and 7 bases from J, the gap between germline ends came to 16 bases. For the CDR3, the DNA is TGTGCCAGCAGCCAAGGAGACAGGCCTCTTGGTGAAAAACTGTTTTTT. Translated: CASSQGDRPLGEKLFF.

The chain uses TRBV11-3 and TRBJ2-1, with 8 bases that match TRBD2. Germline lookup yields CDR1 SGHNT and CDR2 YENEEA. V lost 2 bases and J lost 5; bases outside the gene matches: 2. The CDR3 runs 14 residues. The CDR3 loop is CASSLWRGDNEQFF. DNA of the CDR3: TGTGCCAGCAGCTTATGGCGGGGGGACAATGAGCAGTTCTTC.

The CDR3 nucleotides read TGCGCCAGCAGCCCGGTCGGGGGACGAGAGACCCAGTACTTC. Protein: CASSPVGGRETQYF. The chain joins TRBV5-1 to TRBJ2-5, with a weak D call TRBD2 (6 bases). Germline CDR1 is SGHRS and CDR2 is YFSETQ. This CDR3 region has 14 residues. Trimming shortened V by 4 bases and J by 4 bases, and 14 bases separated the two germline ends.

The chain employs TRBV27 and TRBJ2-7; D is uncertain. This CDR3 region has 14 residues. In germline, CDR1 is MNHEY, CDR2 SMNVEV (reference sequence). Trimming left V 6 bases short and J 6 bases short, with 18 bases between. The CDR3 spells CASSPSWLRGEQYF. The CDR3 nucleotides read TGTGCCAGCAGCCCGAGCTGGCTCAGAGGCGAGCAGTACTTC.

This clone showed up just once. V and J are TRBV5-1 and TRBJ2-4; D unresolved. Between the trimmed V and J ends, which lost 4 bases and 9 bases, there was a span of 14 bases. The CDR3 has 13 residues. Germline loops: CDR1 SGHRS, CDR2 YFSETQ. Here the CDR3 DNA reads TGCGCCAGCAGCACCGGGTTCTTGGGCATTCAGTACTTC. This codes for CASSTGFLGIQYF.

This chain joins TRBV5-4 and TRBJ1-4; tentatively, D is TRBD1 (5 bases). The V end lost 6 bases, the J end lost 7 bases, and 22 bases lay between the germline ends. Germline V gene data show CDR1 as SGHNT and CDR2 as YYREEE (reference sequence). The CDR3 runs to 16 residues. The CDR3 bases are TGTGCCAGCACTCAGCACGGGGGACCGGACGGTGAAAAACTGTTTTTT. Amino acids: CASTQHGGPDGEKLFF.

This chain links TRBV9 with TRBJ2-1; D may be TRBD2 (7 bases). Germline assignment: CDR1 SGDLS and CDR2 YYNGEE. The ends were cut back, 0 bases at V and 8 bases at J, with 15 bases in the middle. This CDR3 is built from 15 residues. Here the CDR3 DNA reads TGTGCCAGCAGCGTAGCTAGTGGGGGGGCCGATGAGCAGTTCTTC. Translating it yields CASSVASGGADEQFF.

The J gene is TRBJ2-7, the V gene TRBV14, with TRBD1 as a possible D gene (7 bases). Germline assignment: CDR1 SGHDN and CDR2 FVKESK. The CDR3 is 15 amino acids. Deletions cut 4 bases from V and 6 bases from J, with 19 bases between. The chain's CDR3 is CASSPDWVRGAEQYF. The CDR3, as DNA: TGTGCCAGCAGCCCGGATTGGGTCAGGGGGGCCGAGCAGTACTTC.

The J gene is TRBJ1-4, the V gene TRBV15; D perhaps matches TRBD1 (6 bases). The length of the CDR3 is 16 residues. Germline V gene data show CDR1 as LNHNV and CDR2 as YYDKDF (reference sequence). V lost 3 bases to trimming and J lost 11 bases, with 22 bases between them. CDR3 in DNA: TGTGCCACCAGCAGGGACTCAGGGGCCAGCCTTGGGAAACTGTTTTTT. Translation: CATSRDSGASLGKLFF. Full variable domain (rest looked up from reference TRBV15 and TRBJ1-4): DAMVIQNPRYQVTQFGKPVTLSCSQTLNHNVMYWYQQKSSQAPKLLFHYYDKDFNNEADTPDNFQSRRPNTSFCFLDIRSPGLGDTAMYLCATSRDSGASLGKLFFGSGTQLSVL.

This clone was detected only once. The CDR3, as DNA: TGTGCCACCAGCGGTAACAGGGGGCTCCAAGAGACCCAGTACTTC. This codes for CATSGNRGLQETQYF. This chain connects TRBV15 to TRBJ2-5, with 9 bases identical to TRBD1. The V segment lost 5 bases and the J segment 1 base; nucleotides outside the gene matches: 5. Germline V gene data show CDR1 as LNHNV and CDR2 as YYDKDF (reference sequence). CDR3 size: 15 residues.

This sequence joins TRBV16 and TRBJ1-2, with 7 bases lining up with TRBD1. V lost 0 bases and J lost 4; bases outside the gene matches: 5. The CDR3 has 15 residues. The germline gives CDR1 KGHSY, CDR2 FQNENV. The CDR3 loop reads CASSQSSAGGYGYTF. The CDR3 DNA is TGTGCCAGCAGCCAATCGAGCGCAGGGGGCTATGGCTACACCTTC.

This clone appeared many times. The CDR3 here is CATRSGVGSGSAFF. The CDR3 nucleotides are TGTGCCACCAGGAGCGGGGTGGGGTCTGGGTCAGCTTTCTTT. The chain joins TRBV15 to TRBJ1-1; no definite D call. The CDR3 covers 14 residues. Germline loops: CDR1 LNHNV, CDR2 YYDKDF (reference sequence). Trimming cost V 6 bases and J 10 bases, with 21 bases left between them.

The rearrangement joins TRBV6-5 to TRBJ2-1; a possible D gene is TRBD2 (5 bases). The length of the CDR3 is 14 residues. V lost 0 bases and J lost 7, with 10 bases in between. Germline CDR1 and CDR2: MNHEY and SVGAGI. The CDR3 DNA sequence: TGTGCCAGCAGTTACTCTTATGAGGGAAATGAGCAGTTCTTC. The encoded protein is CASSYSYEGNEQFF.

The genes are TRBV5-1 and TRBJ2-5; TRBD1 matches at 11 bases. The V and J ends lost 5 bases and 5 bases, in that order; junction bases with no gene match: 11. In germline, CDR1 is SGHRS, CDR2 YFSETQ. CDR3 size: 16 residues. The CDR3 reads CASSPGQGAPSETQYF. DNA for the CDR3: TGCGCCAGCAGTCCCGGACAGGGGGCACCTTCGGAGACCCAGTACTTC.

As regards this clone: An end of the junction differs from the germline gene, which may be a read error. The CDR3 bases are TGCAGCGTGGAAGAGGACAGCCCAGCGGGGGCCAACGTCCTGACTTTC. It is translated as CSVEEDSPAGANVLTF. The chain recombines TRBV29-1 with TRBJ2-6; weak D call: TRBD1 (6 bases). This CDR3 region has 16 residues. In germline, CDR1 is SQVTM, CDR2 ANQGSEA.

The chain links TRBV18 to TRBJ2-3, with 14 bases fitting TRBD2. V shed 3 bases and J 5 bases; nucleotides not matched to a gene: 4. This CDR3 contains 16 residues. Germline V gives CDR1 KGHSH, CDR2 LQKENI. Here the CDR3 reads CASSPTSGGAKDTQYF. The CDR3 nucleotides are TGTGCCAGCTCACCGACTAGCGGGGGGGCAAAAGATACGCAGTATTTT.

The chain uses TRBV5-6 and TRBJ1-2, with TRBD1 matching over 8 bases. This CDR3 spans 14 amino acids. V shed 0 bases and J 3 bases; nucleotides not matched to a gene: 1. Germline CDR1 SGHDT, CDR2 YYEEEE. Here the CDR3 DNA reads TGTGCCAGCAGCTTGGACAGGGGGGACTATGGCTACACCTTC. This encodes CASSLDRGDYGYTF. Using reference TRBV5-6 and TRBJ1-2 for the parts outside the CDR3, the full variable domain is DAGVTQSPTHLIKTRGQQVTLRCSPKSGHDTVSWYQQALGQGPQFIFQYYEEEERQRGNFPDRFSGHQFPNYSSELNVNALLLGDSALYLCASSLDRGDYGYTFGSGTRLTVV.